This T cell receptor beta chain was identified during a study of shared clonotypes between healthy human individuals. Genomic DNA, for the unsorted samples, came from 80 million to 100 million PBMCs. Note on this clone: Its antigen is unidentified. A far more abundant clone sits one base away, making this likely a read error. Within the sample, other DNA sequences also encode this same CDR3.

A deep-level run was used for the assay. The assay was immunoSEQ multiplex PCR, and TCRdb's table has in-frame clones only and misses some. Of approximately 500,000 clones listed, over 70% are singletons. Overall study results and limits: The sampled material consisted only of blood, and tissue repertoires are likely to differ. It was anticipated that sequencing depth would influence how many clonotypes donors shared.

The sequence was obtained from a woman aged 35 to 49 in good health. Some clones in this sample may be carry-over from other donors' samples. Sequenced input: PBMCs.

The chain's CDR3 is CASSPGTSGETQYF. The CDR3 bases are TGCGCCAGCAGCCCTGGTACTAGCGGGGAGACCCAGTACTTC. This chain uses TRBV5-1 with TRBJ2-5; 9 bases are a match to TRBD2. Losses at the gene ends were 4 bases for V and 5 bases for J; bases not matched to a gene: 6. This CDR3 region has 14 residues. Germline CDR1 reads SGHRS; CDR2 reads YFSETQ.